Listed here are 9 T cell receptor beta chains from one sample, sequenced in a study of T cells after yellow fever vaccination. One entry per CDR3 protein results from TCRdb running MiXCR on the 5' RACE reads. The sample holds a few hundred thousand distinct CDR3 sequences, 4% seen once. The sample consisted of PBMCs, taken 5 days after the yellow fever booster vaccination. The source is a man aged 18 to 35 who received the YFV17D yellow fever vaccine.

The rearrangement links TRBV5-6 to TRBJ1-2, with D possibly TRBD1 on 5 matching bases. Per germline, CDR1 SGHDT and CDR2 YYEEEE. V lost 4 bases and J 8 bases, leaving 12 bases between the germline ends. There are 12 residues in the CDR3. CDR3 nucleotides: TGTGCCAGCAGCAGCGGGACTCGGGGCTACACCTTC. This sequence encodes CASSSGTRGYTF.

The chain uses TRBV7-9 and TRBJ1-3; maybe TRBD1 (5 bases). Germline V gene sequence: CDR1 SEHNR, CDR2 FQNEAQ (reference sequence). With 5 bases removed from V and 0 bases from J, the gap between germline ends came to 11 bases. CDR3 size: 15 residues. The CDR3 protein is CASSLDSPSGNTIYF. The CDR3 bases are TGTGCCAGCAGCCTCGACAGTCCCTCTGGAAACACCATATATTTT.

This clonotype was seen more than once but under ten times. The chain is built from TRBV7-3 and TRBJ2-6; D uncertain. V lost 5 bases to trimming and J lost 0 bases, with 8 bases between them. Germline-derived CDR1 and CDR2 are SGHTA and FQGTGA. The CDR3 loop spans 15 amino acids. CDR3 region: CASSKQSSGANVLTF. CDR3 bases: TGTGCCAGCAGCAAACAGAGCTCTGGGGCCAACGTCCTGACTTTC.

The V and J genes are TRBV18 and TRBJ2-7; D gene uncertain. Germline values: CDR1 KGHSH, CDR2 LQKENI. The CDR3 is made up of 12 amino acids. V was shortened by 2 bases and J by 3 bases, with 5 bases between the two germline ends. CDR3 bases: TGTGCCAGCTCACCAGACAACTACGAGCAGTACGTC. Its protein product is CASSPDNYEQYV.

This clonotype was seen at least ten times. J is TRBJ1-1 and V is TRBV27; D is uncertain. Germline-derived CDR1 and CDR2 are MNHEY and SMNVEV (reference sequence). Deletions cut 7 bases from V and 1 base from J, with 10 bases between. The CDR3 covers 13 residues. The CDR3 DNA sequence: TGTGCCAGCATCAGGACCGGGAACACTGAAGCTTTCTTT. It specifies CASIRTGNTEAFF.

This clonotype has just a few counts. The chain employs TRBV7-9 and TRBJ1-1; D gene ambiguous. Germline V lookup: CDR1 SEHNR, CDR2 FQNEAQ (reference sequence). V lost 6 bases and J 5 bases, leaving 7 bases between the germline ends. The CDR3 has 11 residues. The CDR3 region has the DNA TGTGCCAGCAGGACCCGGACTGAAGCTTTCTTT. It specifies CASRTRTEAFF.

This clonotype was seen more than once but under ten times. This chain connects TRBV7-9 to TRBJ2-1; D may be TRBD2 (5 bases). Trimming removed 4 bases at V and 0 bases at J, with 13 bases between. Germline lookup yields CDR1 SEHNR and CDR2 FQNEAQ (reference sequence). The length of the CDR3 is 16 residues. CDR3 loop: CASSSKRRSSYNEQFF. CDR3 nucleotide sequence: TGTGCCAGCAGCTCGAAAAGGAGGAGCTCCTACAATGAGCAGTTCTTC.

This chain joins TRBV5-1 and TRBJ1-1; D gene ambiguous. V was clipped by 4 bases and J by 1 base, with 11 bases between them. The CDR3 runs 14 residues. The germline V gene has CDR1 SGHRS and CDR2 YFSETQ. CDR3 sequence: CASSPQRRNTEAFF. CDR3 coding DNA: TGCGCCAGCAGCCCCCAGAGGAGGAACACTGAAGCTTTCTTT. Drawing the rest from reference TRBV5-1 and TRBJ1-1, the complete variable domain is KAGVTQTPRYLIKTRGQQVTLSCSPISGHRSVSWYQQTPGQGLQFLFEYFSETQRNKGNFPGRFSGRQFSNSRSEMNVSTLELGDSALYLCASSPQRRNTEAFFGQGTRLTVV.

A few counts support this clonotype. The genes are TRBV3-1 and TRBJ2-3; weak D call: TRBD1 (6 bases). Per germline, CDR1 LGHDT and CDR2 YNNKEL (reference sequence). Trimming removed 1 base at V and 5 bases at J, with 7 bases between. CDR3 length: 13 residues. This chain's CDR3 is CASSQAGQDTQYF. In DNA form, the CDR3 reads TGTGCCAGCAGCCAAGCGGGACAAGATACGCAGTATTTT.